This TCR beta chain was profiled in a study of blood T cell repertoires in COVID-19. Study context: PBMCs, B-cell-depleted T cells, or T cells provided the cDNA or gDNA that made up the material.

Losses at the gene ends were 0 bases for V and 8 bases for J; bases not matched to a gene: 2. This CDR3 comprises 14 residues. Germline V lookup: CDR1 SGHRS, CDR2 YFSETQ. The assay was immunoSEQ multiplex PCR, and TCRdb's table has in-frame clones only and misses some. In the table there are about 100,000 clones, about nine tenths of which are singletons. This clonotype was sampled from a woman between 45 and 65 years old with COVID-19, enrolled during active disease. This chain connects TRBV5-1 to TRBJ1-2, with TRBD1 identical over 12 bases. The sequenced sample was peripheral blood. The CDR3 loop is CASSLDGTGGGYTF. CDR3 in DNA: TGCGCCAGCAGCTTGGATGGGACAGGGGGCGGCTACACCTTC.